This section outlines one TCR beta chain sequence together with its context. The data are from a study of blood T cell repertoires in COVID-19. Overall study context: Whether acute or convalescent, the COVID-19 samples came from the United States, Italy and Spain. Sources were T cells, B-cell-depleted T cells, or PBMCs; the material itself was cDNA or gDNA.

The CDR3 is 14 amino acids. Germline loops: CDR1 MNHEY, CDR2 SVGAGI. The V segment lost 6 bases and the J segment 1 base; nucleotides outside the gene matches: 5. Per the original data handling: Reference gene primer amplification yielded estimated nucleated cell counts. Generated by immunoSEQ multiplex PCR, the TCRdb table keeps only in-frame clones and is missing some. The V and J calls and clone size come from that table; D and trimming were worked out from the DNA. The profile shows around 91,000 clones, 79% of them singletons. The genes are TRBV6-5 and TRBJ1-1; 7 bases agree with TRBD1. This receptor was taken from a woman of 80 years or more with active or convalescent COVID-19. Sequences were obtained from peripheral blood. In nucleotides, the CDR3 is TGTGCCAGCAGGGAGGGGGCAAGGAACACTGAAGCTTTCTTT. Amino acid sequence: CASREGARNTEAFF.